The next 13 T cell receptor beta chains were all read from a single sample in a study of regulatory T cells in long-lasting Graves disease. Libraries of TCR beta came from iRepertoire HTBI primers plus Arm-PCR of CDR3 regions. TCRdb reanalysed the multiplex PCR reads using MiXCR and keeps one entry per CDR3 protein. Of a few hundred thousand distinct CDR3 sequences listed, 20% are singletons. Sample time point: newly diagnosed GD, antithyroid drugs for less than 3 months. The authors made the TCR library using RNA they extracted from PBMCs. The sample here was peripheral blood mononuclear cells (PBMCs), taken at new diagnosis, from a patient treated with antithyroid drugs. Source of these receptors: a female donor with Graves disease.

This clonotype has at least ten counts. DNA of the CDR3: TGTGCCAGCAGCGGCGCTAATGAAAAACTGTTTTTT. This encodes CASSGANEKLFF. The chain has TRBV4-2 and TRBJ1-4; D unclear. V gave up 5 bases and J gave up 3 bases, with 4 bases separating them. CDR3 length: 12 residues. Germline V gene lookup returns CDR1 LGHNA and CDR2 YNFKEQ.

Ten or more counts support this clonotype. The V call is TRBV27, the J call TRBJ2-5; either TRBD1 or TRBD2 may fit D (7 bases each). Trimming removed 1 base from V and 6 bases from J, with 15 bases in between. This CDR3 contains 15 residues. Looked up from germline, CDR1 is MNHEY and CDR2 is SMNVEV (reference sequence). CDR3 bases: TGTGCCAGCAGTTTATGGGGAGGGGGCGCGCAGACCCAGTACTTC. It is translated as CASSLWGGGAQTQYF.

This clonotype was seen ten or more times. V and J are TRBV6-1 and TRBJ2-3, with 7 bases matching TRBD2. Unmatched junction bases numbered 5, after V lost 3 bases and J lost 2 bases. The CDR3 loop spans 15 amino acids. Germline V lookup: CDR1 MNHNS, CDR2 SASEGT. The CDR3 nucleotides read TGTGCCAGCAGTGACCCTAGCGGCTACACAGATACGCAGTATTTT. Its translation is CASSDPSGYTDTQYF.

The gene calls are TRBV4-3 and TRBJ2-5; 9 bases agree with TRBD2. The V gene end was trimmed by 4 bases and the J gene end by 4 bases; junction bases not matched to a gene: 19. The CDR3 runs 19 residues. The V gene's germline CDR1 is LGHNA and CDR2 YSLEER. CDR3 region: CASSPTLGRAGGLVETQYF. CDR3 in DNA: TGCGCCAGCAGCCCTACTCTAGGGAGAGCGGGGGGTTTAGTAGAGACCCAGTACTTC.

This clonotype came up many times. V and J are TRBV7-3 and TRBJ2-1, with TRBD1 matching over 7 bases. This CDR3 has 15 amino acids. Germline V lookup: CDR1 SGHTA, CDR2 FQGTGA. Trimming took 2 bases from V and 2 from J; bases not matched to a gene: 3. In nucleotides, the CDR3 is TGTGCCAGCAGCTTACGGGACAGCCCCTACAATGAGCAGTTCTTC. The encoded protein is CASSLRDSPYNEQFF.

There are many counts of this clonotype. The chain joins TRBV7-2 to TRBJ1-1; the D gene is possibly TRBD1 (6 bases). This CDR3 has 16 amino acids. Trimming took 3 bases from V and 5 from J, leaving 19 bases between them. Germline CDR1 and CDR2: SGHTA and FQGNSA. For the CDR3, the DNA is TGTGCCAGCAGCTTTACCGGGACACGGGTGGGTACTGAAGCTTTCTTT. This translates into CASSFTGTRVGTEAFF. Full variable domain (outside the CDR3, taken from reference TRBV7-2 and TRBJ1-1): GAGVSQSPSNKVTEKGKDVELRCDPISGHTALYWYRQSLGQGLEFLIYFQGNSAPDKSGLPSDRFSAERTGGSVSTLTIQRTQQEDSAVYLCASSFTGTRVGTEAFFGQGTRLTVV.

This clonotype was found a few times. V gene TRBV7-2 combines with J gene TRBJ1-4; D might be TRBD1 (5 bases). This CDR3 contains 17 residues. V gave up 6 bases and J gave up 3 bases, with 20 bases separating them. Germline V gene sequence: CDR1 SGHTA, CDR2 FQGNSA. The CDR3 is CASRHLGGLGSNEKLFF. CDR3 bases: TGTGCCAGCAGACATCTTGGGGGATTAGGGTCTAATGAAAAACTGTTTTTT.

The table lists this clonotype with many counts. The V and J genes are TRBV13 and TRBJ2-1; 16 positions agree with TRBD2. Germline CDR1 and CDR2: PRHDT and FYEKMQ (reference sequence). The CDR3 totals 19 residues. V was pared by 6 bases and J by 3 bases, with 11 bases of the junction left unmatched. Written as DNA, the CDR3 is TGTGCCAGCAGTCACAGCGGGACTAGCGGGGGGGCCGGCTACAATGAGCAGTTCTTC. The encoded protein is CASSHSGTSGGAGYNEQFF.

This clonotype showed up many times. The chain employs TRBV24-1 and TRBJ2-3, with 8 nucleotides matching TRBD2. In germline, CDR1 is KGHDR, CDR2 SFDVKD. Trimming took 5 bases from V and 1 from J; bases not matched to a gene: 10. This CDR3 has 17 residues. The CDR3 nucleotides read TGTGCCACCAGTGGATCCGGGGGACTAGAGGGCACAGATACGCAGTATTTT. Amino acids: CATSGSGGLEGTDTQYF.

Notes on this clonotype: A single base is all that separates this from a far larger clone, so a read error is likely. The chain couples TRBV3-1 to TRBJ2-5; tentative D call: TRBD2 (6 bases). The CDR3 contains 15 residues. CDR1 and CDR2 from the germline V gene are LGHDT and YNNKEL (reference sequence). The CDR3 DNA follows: TGTGCCAGCAGCCACTGGACTATCCTTGGCTACGAGCAGTGCTTC. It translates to CASSHWTILGYEQCF.

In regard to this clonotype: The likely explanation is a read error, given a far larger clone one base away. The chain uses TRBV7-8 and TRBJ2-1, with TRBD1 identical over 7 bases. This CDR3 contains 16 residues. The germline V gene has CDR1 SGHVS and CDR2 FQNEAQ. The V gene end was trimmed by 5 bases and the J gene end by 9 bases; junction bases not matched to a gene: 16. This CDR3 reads CASSQQPRQGNREQFF. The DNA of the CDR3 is TGTGCCAGCAGCCAACAACCGAGACAGGGAAACCGTGAGCAGTTCTTC. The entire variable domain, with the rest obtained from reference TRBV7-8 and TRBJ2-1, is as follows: GAGVSQSPRYKVAKRGQDVALRCDPISGHVSLFWYQQALGQGPEFLTYFQNEAQLDKSGLPSDRFFAERPEGSVSTLKIQRTQQEDSAVYLCASSQQPRQGNREQFFGPGTRLTVL.

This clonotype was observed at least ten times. The CDR3 is CSASRGRYEQYF. The DNA of the CDR3 is TGCAGCGCCTCTCGGGGGAGGTACGAGCAGTACTTC. The V gene is TRBV29-1, the J gene TRBJ2-7; D possibly corresponds to TRBD2 (6 bases). V was trimmed by 7 bases and J by 4 bases, leaving 14 bases between them. Germline V lookup: CDR1 SQVTM, CDR2 ANQGSEA. CDR3 length: 12 amino acids.

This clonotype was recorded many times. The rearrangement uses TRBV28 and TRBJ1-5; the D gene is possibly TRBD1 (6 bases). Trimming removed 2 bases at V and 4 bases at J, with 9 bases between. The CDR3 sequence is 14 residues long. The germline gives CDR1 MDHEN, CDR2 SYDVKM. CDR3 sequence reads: CASSLTTGNQPQHF. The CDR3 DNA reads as TGTGCCAGCAGTTTAACGACAGGAAATCAGCCCCAGCATTTT.